The clone carrying this T cell receptor (beta chain) was observed at least ten times. The data stem from a study of regulatory T cells in long-lasting Graves disease. CDR1 and CDR2 from the germline V gene are SGHNT and YYREEE (reference sequence). V was cut by 0 bases and J by 4 bases, with 10 bases left in between. The CDR3 loop spans 14 amino acids. Building the TCR beta libraries relied on iRepertoire HTBI primers, and CDR3 regions underwent Arm-PCR. TCRdb re-called the multiplex PCR reads with MiXCR, one entry per CDR3 protein. The data contain approximately 390,000 distinct CDR3 sequences, about 16% of them singletons. Time point indicated: newly diagnosed GD, antithyroid drugs for less than 3 months. PBMC-derived RNA was used for the TCR library. The same specimen was also included in a second study, on T cells in Graves' hyperthyroidism and ophthalmopathy. In that study: The primer set for the first-round RT-PCR of the TCR CDR3 was HTBI. Most thyroid clonotypes expanded above 0.001 were also detected in blood.

The sample here was peripheral blood mononuclear cells (PBMCs), taken at new diagnosis, from a patient treated with antithyroid drugs. This clonotype was sampled from a woman younger than 35 with Graves disease. V is TRBV5-4 and J is TRBJ1-1, with D unresolved. CDR3 sequence reads: CASSLGLGGTEAFF. The CDR3 nucleotides are TGTGCCAGCAGCTTGGGGCTGGGAGGCACTGAAGCTTTCTTT.